This record covers a single T cell receptor beta chain. This record comes from a study of blood T cell repertoires in COVID-19. Produced via immunoSEQ multiplex PCR; TCRdb's table is partial and in-frame only. The table records fewer than 40,000 clones, 90% of them present only once. V was pared by 0 bases and J by 8 bases, with 9 bases between. The germline gives CDR1 SGHRS, CDR2 YFSETQ. The CDR3 runs 13 residues. This clonotype was obtained from a human donor in a cohort sampled during active COVID-19. Material: peripheral blood. The chain recombines TRBV5-1 with TRBJ2-1; no firm D call. CDR3 loop: CASSLVPEDEQFF. In nucleotides, the CDR3 is TGCGCCAGCAGCTTGGTGCCAGAGGATGAGCAGTTCTTC.